This T cell receptor beta chain was profiled in a study of blood T cell repertoires in COVID-19. Trimming took off 5 bases at V and 3 bases at J, with 11 bases between the two ends. In germline, CDR1 is SGHNT, CDR2 YENEEA. This CDR3 comprises 13 residues. Using immunoSEQ multiplex PCR, the repertoire was profiled, and TCRdb retains in-frame clones only, with some absent. The table has about 350,000 clones, about nine tenths seen once; the top ten hold 6% to 8.5%. Input material: peripheral blood. This clonotype was sampled from a woman aged 65 to 85 with COVID-19, enrolled during active disease. The V gene is TRBV11-3, the J gene TRBJ2-7, with D perhaps matching TRBD1 (6 bases). CDR3 nucleotides: TGTGCCAGCAGCCTCGACAGGTACTACGAGCAGTACTTC. Its translation is CASSLDRYYEQYF.